The next 24 T cell receptor beta chains were all read from a single sample in a study of T cell responses to AZD1222 COVID-19 vaccine (TCRdb year 2021). The meaning of the sample's time point label: baseline before first vaccination. The sample's treatment or condition, from its label and the paper: meningococcal conjugate vaccine given as trial control. Libraries were made using the immunoSEQ multiplex PCR assay. As stored in TCRdb, this immuneACCESS dataset retains in-frame rearrangements with V and J assigned. A fraction of the clones does not appear; measured against another copy, unresolved V genes explain less than half of the discrepancy, and the remainder lacks a known reason. The sample table records some 120,000 clones; around nine tenths of these occur just once. Over 8.5% of the sample rests with the top ten. The sample consisted of peripheral blood, taken on day 0 of MenACWY control vaccination. The source is an adult in good health.

The genes are TRBV7-9 and TRBJ2-1, with TRBD2 matching over 9 bases. The CDR3 is 14 residues long. CDR1 is SEHNR, CDR2 FQNEAQ, per germline (reference sequence). The J segment lost 8 bases and the V segment lost 3 bases, leaving 5 bases of the junction unmatched. DNA for the CDR3: TGTGCCAGCAGCTTTAGCGGGAGAGACGATGAGCAGTTCTTC. It codes for CASSFSGRDDEQFF.

This chain links TRBV2 with TRBJ2-7, with 13 bases fitting TRBD2. The CDR3 length is 15 residues. Germline-derived CDR1 and CDR2 are SNHLY and FYNNEI. Trimming removed 1 base from V and 3 bases from J; junction bases left unmatched: 0. For the CDR3, the DNA is TGTGCCAGCAGTGAAGGACTAGCGGGAGGCTACGAGCAGTACTTC. Protein product: CASSEGLAGGYEQYF.

The rearrangement joins TRBV7-9 to TRBJ1-5; D is uncertain. The CDR3 is 13 residues long. V lost 5 bases and J 3 bases, leaving 8 bases between the germline ends. The V gene's germline CDR1 is SEHNR and CDR2 FQNEAQ (reference sequence). The CDR3 DNA follows: TGTGCCAGCAGCCACGAACCCAATCAGCCCCAGCATTTT. This translates into CASSHEPNQPQHF.

This clone turned up a few times. This chain joins TRBV27 and TRBJ2-3, with D perhaps TRBD2 (5 bases). CDR3 length: 14 residues. V was cut by 2 bases and J by 4 bases, with 10 bases left in between. The germline gives CDR1 MNHEY, CDR2 SMNVEV (reference sequence). CDR3 region: CASSLTEAPDTQYF. The CDR3 DNA reads TGTGCCAGCAGTTTAACGGAGGCCCCAGATACGCAGTATTTT.

This chain uses TRBV18 with TRBJ1-5; the match to TRBD1 covers 10 bases. The junction had 3 bases not matched to a gene; V was cut back by 3 bases and J by 4 bases. Germline V gene sequence: CDR1 KGHSH, CDR2 LQKENI. The CDR3 covers 15 residues. The CDR3 sequence is CASSPGTGENQPQHF. CDR3 in DNA: TGTGCCAGCTCACCCGGGACAGGGGAAAATCAGCCCCAGCATTTT.

The chain links TRBV6-5 to TRBJ1-6; D unclear. The CDR3 consists of 14 residues. CDR1 and CDR2 (germline): MNHEY, SVGAGI. V was trimmed by 7 bases and J by 6 bases, leaving 13 bases between them. The CDR3 region is CASTWQQTNSPLHF. The CDR3 nucleotides read TGTGCCAGCACCTGGCAGCAGACTAATTCACCCCTCCACTTT.

The chain links TRBV27 to TRBJ2-7, with D possibly called TRBD1 or TRBD2 (7 bases each). V was trimmed by 0 bases and J by 7 bases, leaving 16 bases between them. Per germline, CDR1 MNHEY and CDR2 SMNVEV (reference sequence). The CDR3 totals 15 residues. This CDR3 reads CASSLSYSGGGEQYF. The DNA for the CDR3 is TGTGCCAGCAGTTTATCGTATTCAGGGGGGGGAGAGCAGTACTTC.

J is TRBJ2-1 and V is TRBV6-2 or TRBV6-3; D is unclear. Germline values: CDR1 MNHEY, CDR2 SVGEGT. CDR3 length: 12 residues. With 0 bases removed from V and 7 bases from J, the gap between germline ends came to 4 bases. The CDR3 reads CASSYSGNEQFF. CDR3 DNA sequence: TGTGCCAGCAGTTACTCCGGGAATGAGCAGTTCTTC.

V gene TRBV5-8 combines with J gene TRBJ1-2; no definite D call. The V and J ends lost 0 bases and 5 bases respectively, with 5 bases between them. Germline V gene lookup returns CDR1 SGHTS and CDR2 YDEGEE. The CDR3 covers 12 residues. CDR3 nucleotides: TGTGCCAGCAGCTTGGAGGGATATGGCTACACCTTC. It yields the protein CASSLEGYGYTF.

This clone occurred a few times. This chain links TRBV7-9 with TRBJ2-7; 7 nucleotides line up with TRBD1. Germline trimming cut 4 bases from V and 7 bases from J; bases unmatched to any gene: 13. The germline CDR1 and CDR2 sequences are SEHNR and FQNEAQ (reference sequence). The CDR3 sequence is 15 residues long. CDR3 residues: CASSSFGTVLGEQYF. Written as DNA, the CDR3 is TGTGCCAGCAGCTCATTCGGGACAGTCCTGGGGGAGCAGTACTTC.

The chain combines TRBV19 with TRBJ1-1; maybe TRBD1 (5 bases). In germline, CDR1 is LNHDA, CDR2 SQIVND (reference sequence). The ends were cut back, 3 bases at V and 5 bases at J, with 13 bases in the middle. The length of the CDR3 is 14 residues. CDR3 DNA: TGTGCCAGTAGTATGATCCAGGGAGAAACTGAAGCTTTCTTT. Translating it yields CASSMIQGETEAFF. Based on the CDR3 plus reference TRBV19 and TRBJ1-1, the full variable domain is DGGITQSPKYLFRKEGQNVTLSCEQNLNHDAMYWYRQDPGQGLRLIYYSQIVNDFQKGDIAEGYSVSREKKESFPLTVTSAQKNPTAFYLCASSMIQGETEAFFGQGTRLTVV.

The chain is built from TRBV5-5 and TRBJ2-7; 8 bases match TRBD1. V shed 4 bases, J shed 9 bases, and the junction held 6 bases outside the gene matches. The CDR3 sequence is 12 residues long. Per the germline V gene, CDR1 is SGHKS and CDR2 is YYEKEE (reference sequence). CDR3 coding DNA: TGTGCCAGCAGCATCCAGGGGGCAGGGCAGTACTTC. Amino acid sequence: CASSIQGAGQYF.

V and J are TRBV7-2 and TRBJ1-1; D unresolved. V lost 4 bases to trimming and J lost 2 bases, with 8 bases between them. This CDR3 has 13 residues. Germline assignment: CDR1 SGHTA and CDR2 FQGNSA. In nucleotides, the CDR3 is TGTGCCAGCAGCTCCGGGATTAACACTGAAGCTTTCTTT. Translation gives CASSSGINTEAFF.

Here the CDR3 reads CASSSPDGSGPTSYNEQFF. Written as DNA, the CDR3 is TGTGCCAGCAGCTCCCCGGACGGTAGCGGGCCTACCTCCTACAATGAGCAGTTCTTC. The J gene is TRBJ2-1, the V gene TRBV11-2; 7 nucleotides align to TRBD2. The CDR3 contains 19 residues. After removal of 4 bases from V and 0 bases from J, the junction contained 15 bases not matched to a gene. Germline V gene lookup returns CDR1 SGHAT and CDR2 FQNNGV.

This clone was seen once. The chain employs TRBV27 and TRBJ1-2; D perhaps matches TRBD1 (5 bases). V lost 6 bases, J lost 0 bases, and 14 bases lay in between. This CDR3 contains 15 residues. Germline CDR1 reads MNHEY; CDR2 reads SMNVEV (reference sequence). In DNA form, the CDR3 reads TGTGCCAGCAGCTCCTTTAGCAGGGCTAACTATGGCTACACCTTC. Protein sequence: CASSSFSRANYGYTF.

The V gene is TRBV4-1, the J gene TRBJ1-2; D gene uncertain. The CDR3 sequence is 15 residues long. CDR1 and CDR2 from the germline V gene are MGHRA and YSYEKL. V lost 0 bases and J 4 bases, leaving 12 bases between the germline ends. In nucleotides, the CDR3 is TGCGCCAGCAGCCAAGATTCGGGGTCTCGCTATGGCTACACCTTC. It is translated as CASSQDSGSRYGYTF.

The chain uses TRBV6-1 and TRBJ1-2; D remains ambiguous. V was pared by 2 bases and J by 8 bases, with 15 bases between. CDR1 is MNHNS and CDR2 is SASEGT in the germline V gene. The CDR3 runs 14 residues. CDR3 region: CASSEHPALGGYTF. DNA of the CDR3: TGTGCCAGCAGTGAACATCCAGCCCTCGGAGGCTACACCTTC.

This rearrangement joins TRBV5-4 to TRBJ1-5; 7 positions agree with TRBD1. CDR1 and CDR2 from the germline V gene are SGHNT and YYREEE (reference sequence). Trimming took 2 bases from V and 2 from J; bases not matched to a gene: 4. There are 15 residues in the CDR3. CDR3 sequence (DNA): TGTGCCAGCAGCTTAGGGGGCTCGGGCAATCAGCCCCAGCATTTT. Protein sequence: CASSLGGSGNQPQHF.

V and J are TRBV7-2 and TRBJ2-7; D perhaps matches TRBD2 (6 bases). CDR3 length: 15 residues. Trimming cost V 6 bases and J 0 bases, with 15 bases left between them. The germline gives CDR1 SGHTA, CDR2 FQGNSA. CDR3 region: CASRNRDSRSYEQYF. CDR3 in DNA: TGTGCCAGCAGGAACCGGGACTCCCGCTCCTACGAGCAGTACTTC.

The V and J genes are TRBV7-8 and TRBJ1-2; D remains ambiguous. The germline V gene has CDR1 SGHVS and CDR2 FQNEAQ. The CDR3 is 17 residues long. Trimming shortened V by 2 bases and J by 0 bases, and 16 bases separated the two germline ends. The CDR3 is CASSLTPAAMTNYGYTF. In DNA form, the CDR3 reads TGTGCCAGCAGCTTAACCCCGGCGGCAATGACTAACTATGGCTACACCTTC. Using reference TRBV7-8 and TRBJ1-2 for the parts outside the CDR3, the full variable domain is GAGVSQSPRYKVAKRGQDVALRCDPISGHVSLFWYQQALGQGPEFLTYFQNEAQLDKSGLPSDRFFAERPEGSVSTLKIQRTQQEDSAVYLCASSLTPAAMTNYGYTFGSGTRLTVV.

This chain connects TRBV27 to TRBJ1-4; D ambiguous. Germline lookup yields CDR1 MNHEY and CDR2 SMNVEV (reference sequence). V lost 3 bases and J 8 bases, leaving 16 bases between the germline ends. The CDR3 consists of 15 residues. CDR3: CASSLWPGVGEKLFF. CDR3 sequence (DNA): TGTGCCAGCAGTTTGTGGCCAGGAGTAGGGGAAAAACTGTTTTTT.

The genes are TRBV5-6 and TRBJ1-1; TRBD1 is a possible D gene (6 bases). CDR1 SGHDT and CDR2 YYEEEE come from the germline V gene. V was shortened by 3 bases and J by 4 bases, with 16 bases between the two germline ends. This CDR3 comprises 15 residues. The DNA of the CDR3 is TGTGCCAGCAGCTACCGGGACAAAAGGGGCACTGAAGCTTTCTTT. It yields the protein CASSYRDKRGTEAFF. The whole variable domain, remainder taken from reference TRBV5-6 and TRBJ1-1, is DAGVTQSPTHLIKTRGQQVTLRCSPKSGHDTVSWYQQALGQGPQFIFQYYEEEERQRGNFPDRFSGHQFPNYSSELNVNALLLGDSALYLCASSYRDKRGTEAFFGQGTRLTVV.

This clone was counted a few times. The chain carries TRBV7-2 and TRBJ2-5, with D perhaps TRBD2 (6 bases). V lost 3 bases to trimming and J lost 7 bases, with 12 bases between them. Germline V gives CDR1 SGHTA, CDR2 FQGNSA. The CDR3 loop spans 13 amino acids. Here the CDR3 DNA reads TGTGCCAGCAGCTTCGACCCCGGGGGGACCCAGTACTTC. The encoded protein is CASSFDPGGTQYF.

The chain carries TRBV2 and TRBJ2-3; D ambiguous. V gave up 0 bases and J gave up 12 bases, with 7 bases separating them. Looked up from germline, CDR1 is SNHLY and CDR2 is FYNNEI. This CDR3 is built from 11 residues. CDR3 protein: CASSEAPPQYF. CDR3 DNA: TGTGCCAGCAGTGAAGCGCCACCCCAGTATTTT. The full variable domain, completed using reference TRBV2 and TRBJ2-3, is EPEVTQTPSHQVTQMGQEVILRCVPISNHLYFYWYRQILGQKVEFLVSFYNNEISEKSEIFDDQFSVERPDGSNFTLKIRSTKLEDSAMYFCASSEAPPQYFGPGTRLTVL.